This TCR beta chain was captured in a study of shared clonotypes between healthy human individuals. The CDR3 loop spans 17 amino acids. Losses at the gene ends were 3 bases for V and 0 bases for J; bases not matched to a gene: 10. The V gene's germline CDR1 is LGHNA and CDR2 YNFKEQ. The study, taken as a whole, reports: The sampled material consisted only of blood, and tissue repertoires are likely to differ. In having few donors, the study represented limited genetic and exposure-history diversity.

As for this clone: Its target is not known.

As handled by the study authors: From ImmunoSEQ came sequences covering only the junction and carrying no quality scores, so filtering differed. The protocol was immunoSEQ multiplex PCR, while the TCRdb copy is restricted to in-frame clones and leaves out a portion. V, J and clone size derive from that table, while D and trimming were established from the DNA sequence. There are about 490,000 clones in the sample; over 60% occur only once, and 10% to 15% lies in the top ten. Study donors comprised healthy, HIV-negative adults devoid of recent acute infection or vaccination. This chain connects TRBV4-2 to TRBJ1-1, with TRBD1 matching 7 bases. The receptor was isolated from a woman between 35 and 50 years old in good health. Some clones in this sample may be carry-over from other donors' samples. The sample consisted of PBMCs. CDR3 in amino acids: CASSQHRGRVMNTEAFF. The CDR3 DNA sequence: TGTGCCAGCAGCCAGCACAGGGGAAGGGTCATGAACACTGAAGCTTTCTTT.